Listed below are T cell receptor beta chains from one sample, sequenced in a study of T cells in Graves' hyperthyroidism and ophthalmopathy. MiXCR was run by TCRdb on the multiplex PCR reads, yielding one entry per CDR3 protein. Here the sample spans around 620,000 distinct CDR3 sequences, just over 45% being singletons. Sequencing was carried out using peripheral blood or thyroid tissue (not recorded which). These receptors were taken from an adult woman with Graves' disease, either hyperthyroidism or ophthalmopathy (not recorded which). CDR3s include the opening cysteine and the closing phenylalanine or tryptophan. The order of the fields is V gene, clone size, J gene, D gene, CDR3 DNA, CDR3 protein. D genes are given only for firm matches. Clone size appears in some rows only: once, few, many, or a class for an expanded clone.

>TRBV7-9|many|TRBJ2-7|.
TGTGCCAGCAGCTTAACCGGGACTCCGCTCTCCTACGAGCAGTACTTC
CASSLTGTPLSYEQYF
>TRBV11-1|.|TRBJ2-6|TRBD1
TGTGCCAGCAGCCGGGACAGGGGCCCTGGGGCCAACGTCCTGACTTTC
CASSRDRGPGANVLTF
>TRBV9|many|TRBJ1-1|TRBD1
TGTGCCAGCAGCGTAGGGGGAGGGACAGGGGGAGTTAACACTGAAGCTTTCTTT
CASSVGGGTGGVNTEAFF
>TRBV20-1|.|TRBJ1-1|.
TGCAGTGCTAGACCCACGCCGAACACTGAAGCTTTCTTT
CSARPTPNTEAFF
>TRBV6-1|many|TRBJ1-4|.
TGTGCCAGCAGCTTCGGGGGGGCAAATGAAAAACTGTTTTTT
CASSFGGANEKLFF
>TRBV6-6|.|TRBJ1-5|TRBD1
TGCGGGACAGGGGGCTTTAGCAATCAGCCCCAGCATTTT
CGTGGFSNQPQHF
>TRBV10-3|few|TRBJ2-6|.
TGTGCCATCAGTGGAAGTGGAGGGTTTTTGGACTCTGGGGCCAACGTCCTGACTTTC
CAISGSGGFLDSGANVLTF
>TRBV7-6|many|TRBJ2-7|.
TGTGCCAGCAGCCACACGATCGGGACACCGTACGAGCAGTACTTC
CASSHTIGTPYEQYF
>TRBV9|.|TRBJ1-2|.
TGTGCCAGCAGCGAGGACGGAACCTATGGCTACACCTTC
CASSEDGTYGYTF
>TRBV2|.|TRBJ1-5|.
TGTGCCAGCAGTGCACCCGACCGGGACTTCCACAATCAGCCCCAGCATTTT
CASSAPDRDFHNQPQHF
>TRBV27|many|TRBJ1-5|TRBD1
TGTGCCAGCAGTTTATCGGAGGGGGCCGGTCAGCCCCAGCATTTT
CASSLSEGAGQPQHF
>TRBV12-3/TRBV12-4|.|TRBJ1-1|.
TGTGCCAGCAGGATGGCCAACACTGAAGCTTTCTTT
CASRMANTEAFF
>TRBV15|.|TRBJ2-1|.
TGTGCCACCAGCAGGTCTCCGGGACTTCGTATCTATGAGCAGTTCTTC
CATSRSPGLRIYEQFF
>TRBV7-2|.|TRBJ1-5|.
TGTGCCAGCAGTAGCCATAGTGATCAGCCCCAGCATTTT
CASSSHSDQPQHF
>TRBV7-9|many|TRBJ2-7|.
TGTGCCAGCAGCCTCTACCTCCTTGGCGAGCAGTACTTC
CASSLYLLGEQYF
>TRBV12-3/TRBV12-4|many|TRBJ2-2|.
TGTGCCAGCAGTCCCCACCGCGGGGAGCTGTTTTTT
CASSPHRGELFF
>TRBV2|many|TRBJ1-5|.
TGTGCCTGGAGCCGCGAGCTTAATAGCAATCAGCCCCAGCATTTT
CAWSRELNSNQPQHF
>TRBV5-6|.|TRBJ2-6|.
TGTGCCAGCAGCTTGGACAGGATAAACGTCCTGACTTTC
CASSLDRINVLTF
>TRBV20-1|.|TRBJ1-1|.
TGCAGTGCCAAACAGGCGCGGGGGAACACTGAAGCTTTCTTT
CSAKQARGNTEAFF